A selection of T cell receptor beta chains follows, all from one sample in a study of T cell repertoires in cytomegalovirus infection. TCRdb ran MiXCR on the reads and lists one entry per CDR3 protein. The top ten hold approximately 14% of the sample, which has some 400,000 distinct CDR3 sequences, approximately 32% seen once. Sequenced sample: PBMCs. These receptors were taken from a human donor in good health (CMV status not recorded). Some clones in this sample may be carry-over from other donors' samples. Both conserved end residues are trimmed from each CDR3. Fields, in order: clone size, V gene, CDR3 protein. Some rows mark clone size as missing; the rest say once, few, many or name a class of expanded clone.

size: few; V: TRBV5-6; CDR3: ASSSPTDRSTDTQY
size: NA; V: TRBV7-8; CDR3: ASSHRSNQPQH
size: many; V: TRBV7-6; CDR3: ASSQNPPSTRTGELF
size: few; V: TRBV7-8; CDR3: ASSLAEGGLYGYT
size: NA; V: TRBV15; CDR3: ATSRDDGTSHYEQY
size: many; V: TRBV7-6; CDR3: ASSFVPTSTGLTSTDTQY
size: NA; V: TRBV20-1; CDR3: SARRQTGNTEAF
size: once; V: TRBV30; CDR3: AWGQHTLQETQY
size: NA; V: TRBV6-5; CDR3: ASSYGTFGGETQY
size: NA; V: TRBV7-2; CDR3: ASSSETGVQPQH
size: few; V: TRBV12-3/TRBV12-4; CDR3: ASSLAGTGGSQY
size: NA; V: TRBV6-2/TRBV6-3; CDR3: ASSYWGRGQETQY
size: few; V: TRBV7-9; CDR3: ASSQLAASYNEQF
size: few; V: TRBV12-3/TRBV12-4; CDR3: ASSATQGETEAF
size: many; V: TRBV7-2; CDR3: ASSLGGQGIQPQH
size: few; V: TRBV18; CDR3: ASSIQGPNYGYT
size: NA; V: TRBV5-1; CDR3: ASSSLGQGRLYQETQY
size: many; V: TRBV7-2; CDR3: ASSFSGGRYNEQF
size: many; V: TRBV7-2; CDR3: ASSLYRVNEKLF
size: NA; V: TRBV7-2; CDR3: ASTGDRGSYEPY
size: few; V: TRBV12-3/TRBV12-4; CDR3: ASSFEGSGTDTQY
size: NA; V: TRBV5-6; CDR3: ASSLELGPEQY
size: many; V: TRBV5-1; CDR3: ASSLLANTEAF
size: NA; V: TRBV3-1; CDR3: ASSRGGAGRDQPQH
size: many; V: TRBV7-2; CDR3: ASSPHRDSSNYGYT
size: few; V: TRBV7-6; CDR3: ASSPGHRNTEAF
size: NA; V: TRBV11-2; CDR3: TSSSGAGGTEAF